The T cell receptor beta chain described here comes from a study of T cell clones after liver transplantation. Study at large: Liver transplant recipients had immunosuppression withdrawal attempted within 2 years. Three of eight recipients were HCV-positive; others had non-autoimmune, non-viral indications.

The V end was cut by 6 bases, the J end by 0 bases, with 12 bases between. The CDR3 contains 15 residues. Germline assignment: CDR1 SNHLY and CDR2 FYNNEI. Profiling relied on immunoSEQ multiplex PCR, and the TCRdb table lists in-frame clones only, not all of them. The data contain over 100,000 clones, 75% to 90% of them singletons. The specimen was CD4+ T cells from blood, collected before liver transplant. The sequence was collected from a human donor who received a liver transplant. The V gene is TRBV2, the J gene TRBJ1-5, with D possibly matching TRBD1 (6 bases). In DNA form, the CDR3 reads TGTGCCAGCAGCGGGAGACAGGCTAGCAATCAGCCCCAGCATTTT. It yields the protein CASSGRQASNQPQHF.